This is a list of T cell receptor beta chains from one sample in a study of T cells in Graves' hyperthyroidism and ophthalmopathy. TCRdb re-called the multiplex PCR reads through MiXCR, storing one row per CDR3 protein. The table records more than 600,000 distinct CDR3 sequences, about 16% of them present only once. Sequenced: blood. These receptors came from a young man with Graves' hyperthyroidism. The CDR3 runs from the conserved cysteine through the conserved F or W. A D gene is named only where the DNA matches it firmly. Size is stated for part of the rows, as once, few or many counts, or as a class when the clone is expanded.

>NA|TRBJ2-1|15|TRBV11-2|NA
TGTGCCAGCAGCTTAGAGGTGACAAGCTACAATGAGCAGTTCTTC
CASSLEVTSYNEQFF
>TRBD2|TRBJ2-1|16|TRBV20-1|NA
TGCAGTGCTAGAGATTGGGGAAGCGGGAGTCGCAATGAGCAGTTCTTC
CSARDWGSGSRNEQFF
>TRBD2|TRBJ2-1|15|TRBV3-1|NA
TGTGCCAGCAGCTTTAGCGGGAGCACCTACAATGAGCAGTTCTTC
CASSFSGSTYNEQFF
>NA|TRBJ2-2|16|TRBV5-1|NA
TGCGCCAGCAGCTTGGTGATCGGCGGGGTAGCCGGAGAGCTGTTTTTT
CASSLVIGGVAGELFF
>NA|TRBJ1-5|13|TRBV11-2|NA
TGTGCCAGCAGCTTAGAGCATGGGCAGCCCCAGCATTTT
CASSLEHGQPQHF
>TRBD2|TRBJ2-3|16|TRBV5-6|NA
TGTGCCAGCAGTTTTCTCACCGGGAGGGCCACAGATACGCAGTATTTT
CASSFLTGRATDTQYF
>NA|TRBJ2-1|15|TRBV13|few
TGTGCCAGCAGCTCCTTCTGGGGACGCACAAAGGAGCAGTTCTTC
CASSSFWGRTKEQFF
>NA|TRBJ2-7|13|TRBV5-1|NA
TGCGCCAGCAGCGCGGACGGATCCTACGAGCAGTACTTC
CASSADGSYEQYF
>NA|TRBJ2-5|14|TRBV7-2|many
TGTGCCAGCAGCTACACAGGACACGCAGAGACCCAGTACTTC
CASSYTGHAETQYF
>NA|TRBJ1-6|16|TRBV7-9|few
TGTGCCAGCCGATCAAGCAGGAGCTCCTATAATTCACCCCTCCACTTT
CASRSSRSSYNSPLHF
>NA|TRBJ1-5|17|TRBV6-2/TRBV6-3|NA
TGTGCCAGCAGTTACTCCCACCTGGGGACCCTAAATCAGCCCCAGCATTTT
CASSYSHLGTLNQPQHF
>NA|TRBJ2-7|14|TRBV6-5|many
TGTGCCAGCAGTTACCGGTCCGGGTCCTACGAGCAGTACTTC
CASSYRSGSYEQYF
>TRBD2|TRBJ2-2|14|TRBV28|many
TGTGCCAGCAGAAGTAGCGGGAGGTTCGGGGAGCTGTTTTTT
CASRSSGRFGELFF
>TRBD1|TRBJ1-6|16|TRBV5-6|NA
TGTGCCAGCAGCGCCGGGACAGGGGTTTATAATTCACCCCTCCACTTT
CASSAGTGVYNSPLHF
>NA|TRBJ1-1|15|TRBV5-5|few
TGTGCCAGCAGCTCCACGTGGGGCGCGAACACTGAAGCTTTCTTT
CASSSTWGANTEAFF
>TRBD1|TRBJ1-1|14|TRBV20-1|many
TGCAGTGCTCCGGGGACAGGCTTGGACACTGAAGCTTTCTTT
CSAPGTGLDTEAFF
>NA|TRBJ2-7|15|TRBV7-2|NA
TGTGCCAGCAGCTTTTCCTGGGCTGATGCCTACGAGCAGTACTTC
CASSFSWADAYEQYF
>NA|TRBJ2-5|17|TRBV28|NA
TGTGCCAGCAGCACCATCTCGGGGACGGATTACCAAGAGACCCAGTACTTC
CASSTISGTDYQETQYF
>NA|TRBJ2-2|17|TRBV6-5|NA
TGTGCCAGCAGTTACTCCTTAGATCACCGAAACACCGGGGAGCTGTTTTTT
CASSYSLDHRNTGELFF
>NA|TRBJ2-1|18|TRBV24-1|NA
TGTGCCACCAGTGACCTGGTGACCGGGACTTATGACTACAATGAGCAGTTCTTC
CATSDLVTGTYDYNEQFF
>TRBD1|TRBJ2-6|19|TRBV12-3/TRBV12-4|many
TGTGCCAGCAGTTTAGGGACAGGGGAGAATTGGTCTGGGGCCAACGTCCTGACTTTC
CASSLGTGENWSGANVLTF
>TRBD2|TRBJ2-3|16|TRBV28|few
TGTGCCAGCAGTTTGCTAGCGGGAGGGCCTGCAGATACGCAGTATTTT
CASSLLAGGPADTQYF
>TRBD2|TRBJ2-1|16|TRBV24-1|many
TGTGCCACCAGTGACCCCCTAGCGGGAGGGAACAATGAGCAGTTCTTC
CATSDPLAGGNNEQFF
>NA|TRBJ1-2|14|TRBV27|few
TGTGCCAGCAGTTTAATTGGGGGGGGGAATGGCTACACCTTC
CASSLIGGGNGYTF
>NA|TRBJ2-5|14|TRBV9|few
TGTGCCAGCAGCGTACACCAGGTGGGAGAGACCCAGTACTTC
CASSVHQVGETQYF